This T cell receptor (beta chain) was sequenced for a study of blood T cell repertoires in COVID-19 (dated by TCRdb to 2018 to 2021). A note on the overall study: Collaborator samples came from the United States, Italy and Spain and covered acute and convalescent phases of COVID-19. Subjects who had been exposed to COVID-19, were actively infected with it, or had recovered from it provided the deeply sampled blood TCRbeta repertoires that made up the dataset. The prospective study material was composed of cDNA or gDNA derived from T cells, B-cell-depleted T cells, or PBMCs. Where available, HLA class I and class II types were taken from metadata supplied by the sample provider and were not determined by assay-based typing. The repertoires were made available in a free public database intended to serve as a resource for research on the immune response to SARS-CoV-2. The samples were drawn from the first 160 participants of the ongoing ImmuneRACE study and from 950 to 1,500 subjects provided by 6 global collaborators. A de-identified subject ID, COVID-19 status, age in years and sex were almost always included in the sample metadata. Summary of the overall study and its limitations: The quantity of clinical and demographic metadata differed by source and by participant and was supplied without curation.

TCRbeta CDR3 regions were amplified from genomic DNA by means of the immunoSEQ Assay, a bias-controlled multiplex PCR. On the study's bioinformatics: The number of nucleated cells in each sample was estimated from the amplification of reference gene primers within the assay. To quantify the absolute abundance of each unique TCRbeta CDR3 rearrangement, sequence reads were collapsed and filtered. Productive Simpson clonality was computed per sample as the square root of Simpson's diversity index over productive rearrangements. TCRdb obtained this table from immuneACCESS and retained in-frame rearrangements with V and J assigned. These tables miss some clones; where compared with another copy, unresolved V genes account for less than half of the shortfall, and the remainder is unexplained. V and J calls and clone size are those listed in that table; D and trimming were worked out from the DNA. The sample contains approximately 75,000 clones, 88% of them found a single time. Roughly 28% of the sample belongs to the ten largest clones.

A note on this clone: The target of this receptor is not known. Base quality data are lacking; no much larger clone is found one base away.

The germline ends are 8 bases apart after V is trimmed by 5 bases and J by 5 bases. Looking up the germline V gene yields CDR1 KGHDR and CDR2 SFDVKD. The CDR3 sequence holds 12 residues, the cysteine and phenylalanine included. The DNA shown is the 36-base CDR3, in frame from base 1. The collaborating institutions used their own protocols to collect whole blood in K2EDTA tubes. For TCRbeta analysis, collaborator samples were shipped as frozen whole blood, as isolated PBMCs, or as DNA extracted from either sample type. The origin of this receptor is a man aged 50 to 60 with acute or convalescent COVID-19. The V and J genes are TRBV24-1 and TRBJ1-1; the D segment could be TRBD1, given 5 matching bases. Material: peripheral blood. The sequenced DNA: TGTGCCACCAGTGGGGGGGGGACTGAAGCTTTCTTT. Its amino acids are CATSGGGTEAFF.